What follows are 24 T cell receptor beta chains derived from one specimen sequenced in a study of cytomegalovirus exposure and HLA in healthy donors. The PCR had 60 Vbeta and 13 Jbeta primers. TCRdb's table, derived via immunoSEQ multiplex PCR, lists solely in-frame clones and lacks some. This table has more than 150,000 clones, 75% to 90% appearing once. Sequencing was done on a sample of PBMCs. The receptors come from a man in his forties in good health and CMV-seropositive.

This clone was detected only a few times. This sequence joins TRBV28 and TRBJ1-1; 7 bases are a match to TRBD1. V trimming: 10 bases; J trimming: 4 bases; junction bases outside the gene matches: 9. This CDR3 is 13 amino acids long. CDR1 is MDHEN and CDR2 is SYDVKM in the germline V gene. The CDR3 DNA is TGTGCCATCCTACAGGGGCTGGGCACTGAAGCTTTCTTT. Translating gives CAILQGLGTEAFF.

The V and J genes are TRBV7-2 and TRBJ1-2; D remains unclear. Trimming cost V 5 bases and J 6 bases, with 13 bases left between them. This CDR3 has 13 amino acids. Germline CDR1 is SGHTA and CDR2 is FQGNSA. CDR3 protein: CASSTGGVNGYTF. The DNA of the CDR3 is TGTGCCAGCAGCACCGGCGGGGTAAATGGCTACACCTTC.

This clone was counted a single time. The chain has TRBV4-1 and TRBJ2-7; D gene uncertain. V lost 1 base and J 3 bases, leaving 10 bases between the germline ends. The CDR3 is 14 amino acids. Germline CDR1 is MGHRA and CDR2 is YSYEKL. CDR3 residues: CASSQGVSNYEQYF. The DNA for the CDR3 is TGCGCCAGCAGCCAAGGAGTTTCCAACTACGAGCAGTACTTC.

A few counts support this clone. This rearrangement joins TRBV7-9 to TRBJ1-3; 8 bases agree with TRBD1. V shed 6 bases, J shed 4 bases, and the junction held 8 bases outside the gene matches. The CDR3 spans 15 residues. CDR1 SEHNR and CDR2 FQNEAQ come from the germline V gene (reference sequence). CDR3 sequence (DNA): TGTGCCAGCAGGCATTCCAGGGGGCTCGGAAACACCATATATTTT. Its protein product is CASRHSRGLGNTIYF.

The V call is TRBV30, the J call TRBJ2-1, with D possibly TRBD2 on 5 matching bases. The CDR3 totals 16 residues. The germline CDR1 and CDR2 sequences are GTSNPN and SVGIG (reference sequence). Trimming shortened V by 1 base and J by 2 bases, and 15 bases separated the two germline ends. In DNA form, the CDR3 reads TGTGCCTGGAGTGGCTTGGTGGAGGCGACCTACAATGAGCAGTTCTTC. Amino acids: CAWSGLVEATYNEQFF.

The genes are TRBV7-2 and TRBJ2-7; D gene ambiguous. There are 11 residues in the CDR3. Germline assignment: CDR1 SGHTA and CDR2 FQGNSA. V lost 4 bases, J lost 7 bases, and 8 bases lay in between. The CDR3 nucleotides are TGTGCCAGCAGCTCCCTAAGTGAGCAGTACTTC. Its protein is CASSSLSEQYF.

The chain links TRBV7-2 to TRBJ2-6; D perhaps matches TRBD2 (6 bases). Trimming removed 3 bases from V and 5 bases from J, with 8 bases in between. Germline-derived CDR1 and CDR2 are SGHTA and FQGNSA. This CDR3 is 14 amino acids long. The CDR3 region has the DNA TGTGCCAGCAGCTTTGGGGGGTGGGCCAACGTCCTGACTTTC. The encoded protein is CASSFGGWANVLTF. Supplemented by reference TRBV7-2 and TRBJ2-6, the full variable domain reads GAGVSQSPSNKVTEKGKDVELRCDPISGHTALYWYRQSLGQGLEFLIYFQGNSAPDKSGLPSDRFSAERTGGSVSTLTIQRTQQEDSAVYLCASSFGGWANVLTFGAGSRLTVL.

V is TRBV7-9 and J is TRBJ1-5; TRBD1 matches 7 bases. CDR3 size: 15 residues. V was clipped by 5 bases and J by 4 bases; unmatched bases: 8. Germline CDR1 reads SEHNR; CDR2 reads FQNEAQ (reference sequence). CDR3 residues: CASSPGTEINQPQHF. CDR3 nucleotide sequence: TGTGCCAGCAGCCCCGGGACAGAGATAAATCAGCCCCAGCATTTT.

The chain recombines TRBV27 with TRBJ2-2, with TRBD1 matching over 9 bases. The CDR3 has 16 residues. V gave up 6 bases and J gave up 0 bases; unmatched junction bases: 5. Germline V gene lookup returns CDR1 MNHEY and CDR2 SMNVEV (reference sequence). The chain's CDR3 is CASSYRGPSNTGELFF. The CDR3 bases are TGTGCCAGCAGCTACAGGGGGCCCTCGAACACCGGGGAGCTGTTTTTT.

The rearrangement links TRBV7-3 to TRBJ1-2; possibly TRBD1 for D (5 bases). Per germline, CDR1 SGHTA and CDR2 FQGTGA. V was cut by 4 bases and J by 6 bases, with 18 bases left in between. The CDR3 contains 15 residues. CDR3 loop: CASSSTGGQTHGYTF. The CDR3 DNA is TGTGCCAGCAGCTCCACGGGTGGACAAACTCATGGCTACACCTTC.

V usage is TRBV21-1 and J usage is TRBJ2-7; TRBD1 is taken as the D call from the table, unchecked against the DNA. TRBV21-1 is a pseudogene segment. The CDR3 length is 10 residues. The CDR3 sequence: CASSTTGQYF. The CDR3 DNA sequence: TGTGCCAGCAGCACAACAGGGCAGTACTTC.

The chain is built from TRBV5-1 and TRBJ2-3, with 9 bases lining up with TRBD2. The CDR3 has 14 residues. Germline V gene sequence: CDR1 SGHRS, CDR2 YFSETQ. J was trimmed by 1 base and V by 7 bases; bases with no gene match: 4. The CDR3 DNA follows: TGCGCCAGCGAAGTAGCGGGGGGCACAGATACGCAGTATTTT. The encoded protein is CASEVAGGTDTQYF. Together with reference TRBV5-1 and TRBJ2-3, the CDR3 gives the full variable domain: KAGVTQTPRYLIKTRGQQVTLSCSPISGHRSVSWYQQTPGQGLQFLFEYFSETQRNKGNFPGRFSGRQFSNSRSEMNVSTLELGDSALYLCASEVAGGTDTQYFGPGTRLTVL.

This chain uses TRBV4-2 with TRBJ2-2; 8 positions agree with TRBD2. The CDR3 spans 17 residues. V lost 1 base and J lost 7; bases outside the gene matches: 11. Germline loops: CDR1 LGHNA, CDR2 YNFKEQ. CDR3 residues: CASSQASGGGLGGELFF. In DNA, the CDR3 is TGTGCCAGCAGCCAAGCCTCGGGGGGGGGCTTGGGCGGGGAGCTGTTTTTT.

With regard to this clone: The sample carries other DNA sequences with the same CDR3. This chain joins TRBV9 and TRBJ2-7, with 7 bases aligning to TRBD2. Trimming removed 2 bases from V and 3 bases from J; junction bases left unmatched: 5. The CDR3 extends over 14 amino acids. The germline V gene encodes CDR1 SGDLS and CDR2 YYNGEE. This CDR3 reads CASSVGGGGYEQYF. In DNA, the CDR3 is TGTGCCAGCAGCGTGGGGGGGGGAGGCTACGAGCAGTACTTC.

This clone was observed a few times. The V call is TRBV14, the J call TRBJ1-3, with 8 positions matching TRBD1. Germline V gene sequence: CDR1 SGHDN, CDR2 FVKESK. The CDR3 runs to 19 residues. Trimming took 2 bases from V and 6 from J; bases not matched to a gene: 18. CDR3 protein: CASSQRSGTGNRRANTIYF. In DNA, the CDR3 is TGTGCCAGCAGCCAACGATCCGGGACAGGAAACCGACGGGCAAACACCATATATTTT.

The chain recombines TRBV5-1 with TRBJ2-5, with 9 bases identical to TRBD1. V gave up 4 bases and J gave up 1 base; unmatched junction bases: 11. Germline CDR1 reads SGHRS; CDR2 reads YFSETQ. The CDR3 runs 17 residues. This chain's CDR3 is CASSQGTGSPIQETQYF. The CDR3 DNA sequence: TGCGCCAGCAGCCAAGGGACAGGGAGCCCAATCCAAGAGACCCAGTACTTC.

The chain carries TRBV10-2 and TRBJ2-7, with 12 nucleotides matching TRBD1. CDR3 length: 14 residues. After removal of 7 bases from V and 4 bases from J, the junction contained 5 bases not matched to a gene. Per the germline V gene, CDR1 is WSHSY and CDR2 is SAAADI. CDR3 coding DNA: TGCGCCAGCATGCCGGGACAGGGGGCGTACGAGCAGTACTTC. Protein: CASMPGQGAYEQYF.

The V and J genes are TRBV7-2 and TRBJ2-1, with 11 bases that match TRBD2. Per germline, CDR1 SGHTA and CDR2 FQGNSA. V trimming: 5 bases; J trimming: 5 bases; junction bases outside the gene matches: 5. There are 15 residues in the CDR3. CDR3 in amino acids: CASSQTSGGNNEQFF. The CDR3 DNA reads TGTGCCAGCAGCCAAACTAGCGGGGGAAACAATGAGCAGTTCTTC. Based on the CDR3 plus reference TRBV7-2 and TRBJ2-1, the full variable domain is GAGVSQSPSNKVTEKGKDVELRCDPISGHTALYWYRQSLGQGLEFLIYFQGNSAPDKSGLPSDRFSAERTGGSVSTLTIQRTQQEDSAVYLCASSQTSGGNNEQFFGPGTRLTVL.

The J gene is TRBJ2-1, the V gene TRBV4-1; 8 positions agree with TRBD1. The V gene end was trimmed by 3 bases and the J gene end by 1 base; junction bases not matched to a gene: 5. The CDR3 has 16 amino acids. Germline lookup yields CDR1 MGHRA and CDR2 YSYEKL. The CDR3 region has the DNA TGCGCCAGCAGCCACCTAGACAGGGGTTCCTACAATGAGCAGTTCTTC. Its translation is CASSHLDRGSYNEQFF.

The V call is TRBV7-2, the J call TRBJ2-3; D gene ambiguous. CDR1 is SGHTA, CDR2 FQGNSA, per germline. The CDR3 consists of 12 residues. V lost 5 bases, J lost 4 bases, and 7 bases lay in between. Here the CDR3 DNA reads TGTGCCAGCAGCCTAATGGCAGATACGCAGTATTTT. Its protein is CASSLMADTQYF.

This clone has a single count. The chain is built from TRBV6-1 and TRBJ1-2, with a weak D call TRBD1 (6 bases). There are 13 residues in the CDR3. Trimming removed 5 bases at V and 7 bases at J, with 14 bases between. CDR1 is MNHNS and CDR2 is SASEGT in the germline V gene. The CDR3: CASSYGGGGGYTF. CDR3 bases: TGTGCCAGCAGTTATGGGGGGGGCGGTGGCTACACCTTC.

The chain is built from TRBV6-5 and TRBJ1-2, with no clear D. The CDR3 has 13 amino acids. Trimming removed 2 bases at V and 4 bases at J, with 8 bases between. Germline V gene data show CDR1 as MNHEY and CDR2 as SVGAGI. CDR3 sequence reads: CASSYDRGYGYTF. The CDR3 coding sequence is TGTGCCAGCAGTTACGATCGGGGCTATGGCTACACCTTC.

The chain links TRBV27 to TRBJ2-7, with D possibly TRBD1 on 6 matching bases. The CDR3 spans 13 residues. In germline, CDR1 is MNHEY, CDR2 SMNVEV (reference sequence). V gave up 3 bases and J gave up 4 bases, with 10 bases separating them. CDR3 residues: CASSFRQGYEQYF. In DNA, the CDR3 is TGTGCCAGCAGTTTCAGGCAGGGGTACGAGCAGTACTTC.

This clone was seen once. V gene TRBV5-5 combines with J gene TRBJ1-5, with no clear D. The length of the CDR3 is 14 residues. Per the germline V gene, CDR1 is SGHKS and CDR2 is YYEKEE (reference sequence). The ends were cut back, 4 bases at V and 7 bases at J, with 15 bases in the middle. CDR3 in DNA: TGTGCCAGCAGCCTGGCACCGGGAGGCCAGCCCCAGCATTTT. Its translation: CASSLAPGGQPQHF.